The T cell receptor (beta chain) described here comes from a study of T-cell reconstitution after alpha-beta-depleted transplantation in children. Findings of the study overall: At the one-year point after transplant, T-cell counts and TCRbeta diversity were found to come mostly from T cells that had been newly produced. There were reportedly several hundred expanded graft clones from which alpha-beta T cells came about two months after transplant.

This clonotype was seen repeatedly, ten times or more. Its specificity is not known. CDR1 and CDR2 (germline): DFQATT, SNEGSKA (reference sequence). The CDR3 covers 13 residues. V gave up 2 bases and J gave up 7 bases; unmatched junction bases: 4. Unique molecular identifiers tagged the TCRbeta library. TCRdb reanalysed the PCR reads using MiXCR and keeps one entry per CDR3 protein. This sample has some 81,000 distinct CDR3 sequences, with around an eighth found just once. The sequencing here drew on PBMCs, mostly from graft donor cells, taken 180 days after TCRalphabeta/CD19-depleted stem cell transplant. The chain carries TRBV20-1 and TRBJ2-1, with 8 bases identical to TRBD1. This TCR was recovered from a male patient aged 2-10 years who had a stem cell transplant for acute lymphoblastic leukemia, so the T cells may come from the graft donor. The CDR3 reads CSARQTGGNEQFF. The CDR3, as DNA: TGCAGTGCTAGACAAACAGGGGGAAATGAGCAGTTCTTC.